Listed here is a single T cell receptor beta chain. The antigen is not known. The data belong to a study of beta chain features in type 1 diabetes. Study-level points and caveats: Researchers cautioned that cDNA sequencing could over-represent cells with high TCR expression. The question of HLA type influencing TCRB rearrangement was one that remained unresolved here.

Germline-derived CDR1 and CDR2 are SQVTM and ANQGSEA. The CDR3 is 11 amino acids. V lost 6 bases and J 6 bases, leaving 9 bases between the germline ends. Of the isolated RNA, all was reverse transcribed, and so the sequenced material was expressed TCRB transcripts. TCRdb keeps only in-frame clones here, not all; method: immunoSEQ multiplex PCR. The table lists about 900,000 clones, roughly 15% of them singletons. Specimen: naive CD4+ T cells from blood. The source of this sequence is a woman younger than 30 in good health. The gene calls are TRBV29-1 and TRBJ2-1; D possibly corresponds to TRBD1 (6 bases). Here the CDR3 reads CSVLGANEQFF. The DNA of the CDR3 is TGCAGCGTGTTGGGGGCCAATGAGCAGTTCTTC.